In this sample, the clone carrying this T cell receptor beta chain turned up many times. Antigen: not known. TCRdb re-called the RT-PCR reads through MiXCR, storing one row per CDR3 protein. The sample has 600,000 to 850,000 distinct CDR3 sequences, less than 15% seen once. This sample was taken from a study of response to subunit inactivated influenza vaccine. Whole-study results and caveats: T cells newly recruited by each seasonal influenza vaccination are few, the authors suggested.

This CDR3 is 14 amino acids long. Germline lookup yields CDR1 LGHNA and CDR2 YNFKEQ. Trimming pared 2 bases from V and 5 bases from J, leaving 9 bases between. This clonotype originated in a man aged 45 to 65 who received an inactivated influenza vaccine. This material consisted of PBMCs from blood, taken less than 15 days before vaccination. V and J are TRBV4-2 and TRBJ2-2; D is unclear. CDR3 protein: CASSQSGTTGELFF. CDR3 bases: TGTGCCAGCAGCCAATCCGGAACGACCGGGGAGCTGTTTTTT.